This record looks at one T cell receptor beta chain sequence and its context. Time point of the sample: pre-sensitization, week 0. As for treatment: therapeutic diphenylcyclopropenone sensitization with weekly scalp DPC. MiXCR, run by TCRdb on the RACE reads, gives a single entry per CDR3 protein. This sample has tens of thousands of distinct CDR3 sequences, with under 15% found just once. These data belong to a study of human T cells and chemical hapten exposure. This sequence was found in a woman in her twenties or thirties with alopecia areata. Some clones in this sample may be carry-over from other donors' samples. Material: whole blood, obtained in connection with sensitization to the hapten diphenylcyclopropenone (DPC).

The CDR3 region is CASSLTALNTEAFF. As DNA, the CDR3 is TGTGCCAGCAGTTTAACAGCTTTGAACACTGAAGCTTTCTTT. The rearrangement links TRBV5-5 to TRBJ1-1; D ambiguous. The V end was cut by 5 bases, the J end by 0 bases, with 11 bases between. The CDR3 sequence is 14 residues long. Germline-derived CDR1 and CDR2 are SGHKS and YYEKEE (reference sequence).